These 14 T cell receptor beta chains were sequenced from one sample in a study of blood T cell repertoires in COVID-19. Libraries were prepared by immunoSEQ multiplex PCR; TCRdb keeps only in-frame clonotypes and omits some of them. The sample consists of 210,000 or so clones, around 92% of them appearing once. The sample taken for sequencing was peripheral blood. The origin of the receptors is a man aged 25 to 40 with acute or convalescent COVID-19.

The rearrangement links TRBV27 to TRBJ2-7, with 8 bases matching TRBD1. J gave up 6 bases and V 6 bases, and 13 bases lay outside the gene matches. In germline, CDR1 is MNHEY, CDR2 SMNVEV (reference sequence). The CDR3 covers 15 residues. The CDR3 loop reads CASSTQGAGRREQYF. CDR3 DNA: TGTGCCAGCAGCACCCAGGGGGCAGGGAGGCGCGAGCAGTACTTC.

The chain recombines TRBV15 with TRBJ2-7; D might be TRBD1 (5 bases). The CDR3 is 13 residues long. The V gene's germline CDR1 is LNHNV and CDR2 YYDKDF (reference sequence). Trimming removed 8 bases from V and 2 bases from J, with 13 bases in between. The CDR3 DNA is TGTGCCACCGCAAGACAGATCGCCTACGAGCAGTACTTC. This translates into CATARQIAYEQYF.

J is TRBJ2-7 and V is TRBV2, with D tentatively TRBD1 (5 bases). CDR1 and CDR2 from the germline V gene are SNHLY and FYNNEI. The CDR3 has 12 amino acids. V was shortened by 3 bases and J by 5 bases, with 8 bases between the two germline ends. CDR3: CASSDPGNEQYF. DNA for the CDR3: TGTGCCAGCAGTGACCCAGGGAACGAGCAGTACTTC.

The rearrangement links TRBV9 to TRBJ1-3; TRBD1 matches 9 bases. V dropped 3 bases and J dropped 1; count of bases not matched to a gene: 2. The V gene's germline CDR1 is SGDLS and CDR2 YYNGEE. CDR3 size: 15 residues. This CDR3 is CASSAGTGSGNTIYF. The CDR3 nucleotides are TGTGCCAGCAGCGCGGGGACAGGGTCTGGAAACACCATATATTTT.

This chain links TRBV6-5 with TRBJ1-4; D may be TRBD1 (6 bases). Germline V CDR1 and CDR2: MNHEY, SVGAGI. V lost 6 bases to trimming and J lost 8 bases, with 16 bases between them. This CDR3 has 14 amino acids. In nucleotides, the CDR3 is TGTGCCAGCAGCCGACTGAGGGGGGGCGAAAAACTGTTTTTT. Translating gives CASSRLRGGEKLFF.

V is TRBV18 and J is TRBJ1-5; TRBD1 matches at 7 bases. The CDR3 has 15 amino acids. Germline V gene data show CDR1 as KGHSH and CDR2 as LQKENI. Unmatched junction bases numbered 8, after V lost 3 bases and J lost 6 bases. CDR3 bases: TGTGCCAGCTCACCGGATAAGGGGGCGGGTCAGCCCCAGCATTTT. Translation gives CASSPDKGAGQPQHF.

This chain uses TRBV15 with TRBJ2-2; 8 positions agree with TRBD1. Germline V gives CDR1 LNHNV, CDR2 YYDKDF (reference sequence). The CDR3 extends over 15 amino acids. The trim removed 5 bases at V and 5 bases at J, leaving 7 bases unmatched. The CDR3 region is CATSGGQAGTGELFF. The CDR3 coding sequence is TGTGCCACCAGCGGGGGACAGGCGGGGACCGGGGAGCTGTTTTTT.

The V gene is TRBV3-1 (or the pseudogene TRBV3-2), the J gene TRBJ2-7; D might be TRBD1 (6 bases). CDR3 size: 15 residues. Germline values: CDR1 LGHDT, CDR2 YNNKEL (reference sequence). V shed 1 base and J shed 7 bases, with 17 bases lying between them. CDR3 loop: CASSQGPGAAEEQYF. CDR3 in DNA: TGTGCCAGCAGCCAAGGCCCAGGGGCAGCGGAAGAGCAGTACTTC.

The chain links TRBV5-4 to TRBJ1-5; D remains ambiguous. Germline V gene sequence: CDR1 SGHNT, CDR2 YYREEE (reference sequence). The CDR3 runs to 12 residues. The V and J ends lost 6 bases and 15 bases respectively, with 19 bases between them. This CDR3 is CASINPLPVRHF. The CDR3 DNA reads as TGTGCCAGCATAAACCCCCTACCGGTCCGGCATTTT.

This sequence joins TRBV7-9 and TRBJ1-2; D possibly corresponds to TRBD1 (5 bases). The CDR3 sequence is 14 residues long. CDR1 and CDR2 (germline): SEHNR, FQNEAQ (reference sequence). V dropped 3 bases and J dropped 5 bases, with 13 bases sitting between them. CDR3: CASSFSQGGYGYTF. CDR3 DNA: TGTGCCAGCAGCTTTTCCCAGGGAGGATATGGCTACACCTTC.

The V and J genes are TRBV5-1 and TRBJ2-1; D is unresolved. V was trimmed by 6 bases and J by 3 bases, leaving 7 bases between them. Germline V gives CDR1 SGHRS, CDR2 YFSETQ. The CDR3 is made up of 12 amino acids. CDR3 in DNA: TGCGCCAGCAACAGTAACTACAATGAGCAGTTCTTC. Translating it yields CASNSNYNEQFF.

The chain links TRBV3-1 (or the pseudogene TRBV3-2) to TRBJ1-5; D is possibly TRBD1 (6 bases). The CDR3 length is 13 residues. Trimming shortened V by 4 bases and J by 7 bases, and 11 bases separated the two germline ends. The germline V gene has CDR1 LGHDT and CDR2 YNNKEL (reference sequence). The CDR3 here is CASSLRGAQPQHF. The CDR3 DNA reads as TGTGCCAGCAGCCTCCGGGGGGCCCAGCCCCAGCATTTT.

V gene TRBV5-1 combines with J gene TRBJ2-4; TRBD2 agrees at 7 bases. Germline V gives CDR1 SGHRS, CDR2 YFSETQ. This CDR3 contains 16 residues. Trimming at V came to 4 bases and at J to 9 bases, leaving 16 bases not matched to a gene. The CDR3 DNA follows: TGCGCCAGCAGCCAGGACGGGCGGGGGATTAGGGGCATTCAGTACTTC. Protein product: CASSQDGRGIRGIQYF.

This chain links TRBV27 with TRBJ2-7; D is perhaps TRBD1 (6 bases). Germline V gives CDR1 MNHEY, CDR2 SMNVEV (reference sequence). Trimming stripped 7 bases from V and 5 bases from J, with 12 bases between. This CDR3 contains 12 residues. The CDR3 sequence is CASNSDRNEQYF. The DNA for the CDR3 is TGTGCCAGCAACTCCGACAGGAACGAGCAGTACTTC.